This TCR beta chain was identified during a study of identical twins (dated by TCRdb to 2016 to 2017). General notes on the study: The study deep-sequenced TCR alpha and beta repertoires from monozygotic twins, unrelated adults of various ages and cord blood to test whether fetal clonotypes persist. To rule out contamination, replicate twin experiments were performed at different times with different library preparation protocols.

Study-level results and caveats: Abundant cord blood beta clonotypes carried fewer insertions; young adult naive repertoires showed a weaker similar trend, while memory repertoires showed none. Invariant T cells such as MAIT and iNKT could partly confound zero-insertion analyses, though diverse VJ usage argued against this for most clonotypes. A weaker excess of twin sharing was found in beta out-of-frame sequences because the signal-to-noise ratio was lowered by fewer shared sequences. Because the same donors could not be followed over many years, the conclusions relied on cross-sectional statistical analysis. Out-of-frame TCR alpha sharing in monozygotic twins was systematically underestimated by recombination models, whereas sharing between unrelated individuals was in agreement with the recombination models. Compared with coincidental sharing between unrelated individuals, out-of-frame TCR alpha sequences shared between twins had an excess of sequences with low generation probability.

Turning to this clonotype: Its antigen specificity is not known. No quality values exist for individual bases; no much larger clone is one base distant.

V and J are truncated by 3 bases and 5 bases respectively, leaving an intervening sequence of 14 bases. From the germline V gene, CDR1 is SGDLS and CDR2 is YYNGEE. From the cysteine up to the phenylalanine, the CDR3 has a length of 14 residues. The kept DNA is CDR3 alone, 42 bases in frame from the first base. Library construction relied on 5' RACE. This sample was sequenced with an Illumina HiSeq 2000. Template switching introduced a universal primer binding site; the final cDNA contained a unique molecular identifier, enabling accurate counting of TCR cDNA molecules. Specific primers in the conserved constant-segment region were used to synthesize first-strand cDNA for TCR alpha and beta chains. To control for contamination, every cDNA library was double barcoded, receiving both a SMART-Mk sample barcode and Illumina barcodes. TruSeq adapter sequences along with Illumina sample barcodes were introduced in two successive PCR steps. The Illumina HiSeq platform was used with custom primers to sequence TCR alpha and beta cDNA libraries. In the source study's methods: Raw reads were processed with MiGEC to extract unique molecular identifiers, and MiXCR was used to determine CDR3 positions. For each individual, recombination models were inferred using an EM algorithm with the repgenHMM and IGoR tools. The tcR package in R was used for shared clonotype analysis, with sharing normalized by the product of cloneset sizes. To study raw recombination free of thymic and clonal selection effects, out-of-frame nonproductive sequences were analyzed. The raw public data were reprocessed by TCRdb itself: fastp quality trimming at Q25, MiXCR clonotype calling, in-frame beta chains only. Duplicate CDR3 protein sequences are folded into a single record with the most common DNA and genes. The V and J calls shown here were made by TCRdb, not taken from the authors' results. The table for this sample lists hundreds of thousands of distinct CDR3 sequences; about 12% of them were counted only once. Approximately 7.5% of the sample is taken by the ten largest.

Every donor in the study was a healthy Caucasian. Three pairs of female monozygotic twins, all aged roughly 18 to 29 years, were included in the twin cohort. Positive isolation kits from Invitrogen were used to isolate the CD4+ and CD8+ T cell populations. The data were also submitted as part of a second study, on yellow fever vaccine responses in identical twins. The second investigation adds: The T cell response to vaccination in identical twins was reported by the authors to appear partly convergent and partly personalized. The study precisely tracked vaccine-responding T cell clones in identical twins.

The source material was CD8+ T cells sorted from blood. The receptor comes from a woman aged 18-29 years in good health. In this chain, TRBV9 is recombined with TRBJ1-1, with a tentative D gene TRBD1 over 5 matching bases. The nucleotide sequence is given as TGTGCCAGCAGCGGCAAGGGAGGGGTTACTGAAGCTTTCTTT. Translation gives CASSGKGGVTEAFF.